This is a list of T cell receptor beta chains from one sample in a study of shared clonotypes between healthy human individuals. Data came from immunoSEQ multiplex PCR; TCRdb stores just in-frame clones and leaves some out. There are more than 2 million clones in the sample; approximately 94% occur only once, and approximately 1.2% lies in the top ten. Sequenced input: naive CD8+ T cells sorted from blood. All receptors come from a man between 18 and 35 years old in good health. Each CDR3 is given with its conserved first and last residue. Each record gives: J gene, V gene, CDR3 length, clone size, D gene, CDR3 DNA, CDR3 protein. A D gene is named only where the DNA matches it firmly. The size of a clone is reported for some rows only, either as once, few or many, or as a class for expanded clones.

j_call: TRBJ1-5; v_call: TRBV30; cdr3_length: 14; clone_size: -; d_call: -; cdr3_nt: TGTGCCTGGAGTCTAGGAGTGGGGCATCAGCCCCAGCATTTT; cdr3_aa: CAWSLGVGHQPQHF
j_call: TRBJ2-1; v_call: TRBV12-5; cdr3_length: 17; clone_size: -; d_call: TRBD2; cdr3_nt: TGTGCTAGTGGTTTGGGACTAGCGGAGGGAACCTACAATGAGCAGTTCTTC; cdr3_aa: CASGLGLAEGTYNEQFF
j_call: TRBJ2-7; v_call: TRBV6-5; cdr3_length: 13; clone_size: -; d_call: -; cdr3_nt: TGTGCCAGCAGTTACGAGGGATCCTACGAGCAGTACTTC; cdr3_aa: CASSYEGSYEQYF
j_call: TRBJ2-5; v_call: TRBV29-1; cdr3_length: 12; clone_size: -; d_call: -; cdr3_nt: TGCAGCGTTGTGGCTACGGAGTACGCCCAGTACTTC; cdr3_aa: CSVVATEYAQYF
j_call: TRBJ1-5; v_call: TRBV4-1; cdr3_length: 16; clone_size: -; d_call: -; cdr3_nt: TGCGCCAGCAGCCTCGAAGAGCAACTACGCAATCAGCCCCAGCATTTT; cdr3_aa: CASSLEEQLRNQPQHF
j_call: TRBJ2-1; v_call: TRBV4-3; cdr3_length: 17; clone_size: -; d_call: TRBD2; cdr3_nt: TGCGCCAGCAGCCAACGACTAGCGGGAGGGCCCGGGGATGAGCAGTTCTTC; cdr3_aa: CASSQRLAGGPGDEQFF
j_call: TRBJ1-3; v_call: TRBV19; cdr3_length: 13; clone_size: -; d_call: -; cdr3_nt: TGTGCCAGTAGTTTGGGCTCTGGAAACACCATATATTTT; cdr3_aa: CASSLGSGNTIYF
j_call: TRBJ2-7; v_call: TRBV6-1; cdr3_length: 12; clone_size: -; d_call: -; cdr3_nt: TGTGCCAGCAGCTACGTGGGCTACGAGCAGTACTTC; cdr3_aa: CASSYVGYEQYF
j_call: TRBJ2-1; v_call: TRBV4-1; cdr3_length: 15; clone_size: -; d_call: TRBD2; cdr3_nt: TGCGCCAGCAGCCAAACGACTAGCGGGATAAATGAGCAGTTCTTC; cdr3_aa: CASSQTTSGINEQFF
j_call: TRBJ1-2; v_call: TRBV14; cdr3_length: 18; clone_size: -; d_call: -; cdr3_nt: TGTGCCAGCAGCCAAGATAAGTTTCCGAGCCCTACGCCGAGCGGCTACACCTTC; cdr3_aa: CASSQDKFPSPTPSGYTF
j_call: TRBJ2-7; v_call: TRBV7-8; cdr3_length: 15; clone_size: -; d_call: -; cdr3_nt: TGTGCCAGCAGCTTATACGGCCCGGCCGAGCACGAGCAGTACTTC; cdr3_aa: CASSLYGPAEHEQYF
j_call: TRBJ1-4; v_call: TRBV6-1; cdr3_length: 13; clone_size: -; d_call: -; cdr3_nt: TGTGCCAGCAGTGCCTTGGGGTCGGGAAAACTGTTTTTT; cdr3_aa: CASSALGSGKLFF
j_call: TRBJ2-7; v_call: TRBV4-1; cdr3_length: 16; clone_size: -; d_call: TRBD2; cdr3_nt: TGCGCCAGCAGCCAACGAGCTAGCGGGGGGGATTACGAGCAGTACTTC; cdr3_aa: CASSQRASGGDYEQYF
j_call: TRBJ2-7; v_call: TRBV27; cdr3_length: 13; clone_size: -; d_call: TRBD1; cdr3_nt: TGTGCCAGCAGTTTGGACAGGGACTACGAGCAGTACTTC; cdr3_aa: CASSLDRDYEQYF
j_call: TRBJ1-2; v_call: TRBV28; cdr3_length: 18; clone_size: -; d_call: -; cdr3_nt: TGTGCCAGCAGTGCCGTCTCAGGGAATGCTGAGGGGAACTATGGCTACACCTTC; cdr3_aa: CASSAVSGNAEGNYGYTF
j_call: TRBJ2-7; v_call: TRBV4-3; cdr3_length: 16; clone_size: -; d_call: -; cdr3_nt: TGCGCCAGCAGCCAAGAACGACGGCCGAGCTCCTACGAGCAGTACTTC; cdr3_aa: CASSQERRPSSYEQYF
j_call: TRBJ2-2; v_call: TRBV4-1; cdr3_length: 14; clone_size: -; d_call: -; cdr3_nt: TGCGCCAGCAGCCAAGCTGCCCAGGGCGGGGAGCTGTTTTTT; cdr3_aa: CASSQAAQGGELFF
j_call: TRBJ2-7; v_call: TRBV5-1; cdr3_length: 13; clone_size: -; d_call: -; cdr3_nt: TGCGCCAGCAGCTACAGGGGAGGTTACGAGCAGTACTTC; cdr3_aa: CASSYRGGYEQYF
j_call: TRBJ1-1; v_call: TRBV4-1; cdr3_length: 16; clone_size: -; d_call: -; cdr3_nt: TGCGCCAGCAGCCAAGAAGGTGAGGGCATGAACACTGAAGCTTTCTTT; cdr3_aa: CASSQEGEGMNTEAFF
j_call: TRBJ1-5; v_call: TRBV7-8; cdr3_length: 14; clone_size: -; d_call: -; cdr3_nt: TGTGCCAGCAGCTTAGAACAGCCCAATCAGCCCCAGCATTTT; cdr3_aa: CASSLEQPNQPQHF
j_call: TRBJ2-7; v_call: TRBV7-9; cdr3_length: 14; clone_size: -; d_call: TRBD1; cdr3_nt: TGTGCCAGCAGCCCGTGGACAGGGGGCCACGAGCAGTACTTC; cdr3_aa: CASSPWTGGHEQYF
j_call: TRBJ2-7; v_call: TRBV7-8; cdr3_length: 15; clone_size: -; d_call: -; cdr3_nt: TGTGCCAGCAGCTCGCTTAGTATGACAGCCAACGAGCAGTACTTC; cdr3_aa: CASSSLSMTANEQYF
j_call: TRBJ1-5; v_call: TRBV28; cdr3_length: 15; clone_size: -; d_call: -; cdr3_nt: TGTGCCAGCAGAGATCAGGGTATTGGCAATCAGCCCCAGCATTTT; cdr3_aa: CASRDQGIGNQPQHF
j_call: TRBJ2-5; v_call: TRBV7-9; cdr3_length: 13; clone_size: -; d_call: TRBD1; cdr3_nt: TGTGCCAGCAGCCGAGGACAGGGGGAGACCCAGTACTTC; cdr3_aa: CASSRGQGETQYF
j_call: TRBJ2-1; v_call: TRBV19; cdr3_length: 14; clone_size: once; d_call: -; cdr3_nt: TGTGCCAGTAGTATTCTCTTCCTAAACAATGAGCAGTTCTTC; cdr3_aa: CASSILFLNNEQFF
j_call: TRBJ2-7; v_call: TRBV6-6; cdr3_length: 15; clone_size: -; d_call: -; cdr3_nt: TGTGCCAGCAGTTACGAGCAGGCCGACTCCTACGAGCAGTACTTC; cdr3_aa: CASSYEQADSYEQYF
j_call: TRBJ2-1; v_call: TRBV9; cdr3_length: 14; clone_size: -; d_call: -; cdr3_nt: TGTGCCAGCAGCGGGACCGTCTCCTACAATGAGCAGTTCTTC; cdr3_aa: CASSGTVSYNEQFF
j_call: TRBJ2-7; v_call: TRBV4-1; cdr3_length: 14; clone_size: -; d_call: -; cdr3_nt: TGCGCCAGCAGCTTGGGGCAGGGTACCTACGAGCAGTACTTC; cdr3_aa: CASSLGQGTYEQYF
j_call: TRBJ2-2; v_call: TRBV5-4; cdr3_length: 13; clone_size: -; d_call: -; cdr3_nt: TGTGCCAGCAGCCCGGATAGCACCGGGGAGCTGTTTTTT; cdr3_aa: CASSPDSTGELFF
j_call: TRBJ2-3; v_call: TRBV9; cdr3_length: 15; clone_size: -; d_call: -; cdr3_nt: TGTGCCAGCAGCGTAGCTGCTAGCGGCACAGATACGCAGTATTTT; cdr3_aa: CASSVAASGTDTQYF
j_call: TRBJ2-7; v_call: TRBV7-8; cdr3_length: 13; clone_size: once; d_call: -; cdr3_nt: TGTGCCAGCACCCTAGGCGGTTTCTACGAGCAGTACTTC; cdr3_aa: CASTLGGFYEQYF
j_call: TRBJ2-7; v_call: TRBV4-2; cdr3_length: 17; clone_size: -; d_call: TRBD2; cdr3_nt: TGTGCCAGCAGCCAAGATGACGGGACTAGCGGACCCTACGAGCAGTACTTC; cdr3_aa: CASSQDDGTSGPYEQYF
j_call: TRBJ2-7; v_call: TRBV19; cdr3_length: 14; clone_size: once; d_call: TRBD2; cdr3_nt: TGTGCCAGTAGATTGGCGGGAGGTACCTACGAGCAGTACTTC; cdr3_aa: CASRLAGGTYEQYF
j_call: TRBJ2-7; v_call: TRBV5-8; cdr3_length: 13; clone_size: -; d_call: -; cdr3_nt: TGTGCCAGCAGCTTAGGGACCTACTACGAGCAGTACTTC; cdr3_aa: CASSLGTYYEQYF
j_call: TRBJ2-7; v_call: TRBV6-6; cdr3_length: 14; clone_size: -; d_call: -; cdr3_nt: TGTGCCAGCAGCCCCTGGGGAGATTCCTACGAGCAGTACTTC; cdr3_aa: CASSPWGDSYEQYF
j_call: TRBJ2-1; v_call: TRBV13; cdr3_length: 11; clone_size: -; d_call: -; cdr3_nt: TGTGCCAGCACGGATCGCAACGAGCAGTTCTTC; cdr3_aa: CASTDRNEQFF
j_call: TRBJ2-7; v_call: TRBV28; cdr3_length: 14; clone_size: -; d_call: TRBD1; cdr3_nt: TGTGCCAGCAGCCCCCCCGAGGGGGCAGGGGAGCAGTACTTC; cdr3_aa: CASSPPEGAGEQYF
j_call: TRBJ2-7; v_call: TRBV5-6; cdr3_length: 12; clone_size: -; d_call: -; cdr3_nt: TGTGCCAGCAGCTTGGGTGGGGATGGACGGATCTTC; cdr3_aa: CASSLGGDGRIF
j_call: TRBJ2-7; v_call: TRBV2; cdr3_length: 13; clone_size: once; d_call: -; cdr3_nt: TGTGCCAGCAGTGGGGAGACACCATACGAGCAGTACTTC; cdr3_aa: CASSGETPYEQYF
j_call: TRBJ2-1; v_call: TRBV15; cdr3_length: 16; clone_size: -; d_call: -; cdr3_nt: TGTGCCACCAGCAGAGATCTCGGCGGGACCTACAATGAGCAGTTCTTC; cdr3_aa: CATSRDLGGTYNEQFF
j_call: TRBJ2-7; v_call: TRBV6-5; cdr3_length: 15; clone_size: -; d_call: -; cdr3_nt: TGTGCCAGCAGTTCCGGGGGCTTACCTACCTACGAGCAGTACTTC; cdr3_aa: CASSSGGLPTYEQYF
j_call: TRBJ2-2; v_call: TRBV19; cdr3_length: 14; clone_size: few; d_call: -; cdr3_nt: TGTGCCAGTAGTATGGATGGCTCTACCGGGGAGCTGTTTTTT; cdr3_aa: CASSMDGSTGELFF
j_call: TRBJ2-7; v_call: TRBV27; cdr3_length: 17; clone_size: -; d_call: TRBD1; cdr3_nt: TGTGCCAGCAGTTTAAGCGCCGGGACAGGGGTCTCCTACGAGCAGTACTTC; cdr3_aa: CASSLSAGTGVSYEQYF
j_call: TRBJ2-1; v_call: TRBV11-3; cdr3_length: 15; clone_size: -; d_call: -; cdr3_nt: TGTGCCAGCAGCTTGGGGCCAGGGCAAAACAATGAGCAGTTCTTC; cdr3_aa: CASSLGPGQNNEQFF
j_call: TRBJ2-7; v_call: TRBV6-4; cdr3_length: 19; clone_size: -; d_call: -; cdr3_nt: TGTGCCAGCAGTGACTCGAGAGTTTTTATTAAAAGAAGAATCTACGAGCAGTACTTC; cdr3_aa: CASSDSRVFIKRRIYEQYF
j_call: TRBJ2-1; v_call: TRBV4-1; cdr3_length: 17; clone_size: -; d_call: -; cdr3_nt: TGCGCCAGCAGCCAAGTCGAAGACAGTGAGATCTACAATGAGCAGTTCTTC; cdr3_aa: CASSQVEDSEIYNEQFF
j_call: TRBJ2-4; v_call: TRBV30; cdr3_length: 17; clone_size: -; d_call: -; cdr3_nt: TGTGCCTGGAGTAGTGGTGTGGGTTCCGTAGCCAAAAACATTCAGTACTTC; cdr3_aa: CAWSSGVGSVAKNIQYF
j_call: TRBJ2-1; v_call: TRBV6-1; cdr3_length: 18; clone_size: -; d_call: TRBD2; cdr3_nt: TGTGCCAGCAGTGACCCACCAGAACTAGCGTTCTCCTACAATGAGCAGTTCTTC; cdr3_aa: CASSDPPELAFSYNEQFF
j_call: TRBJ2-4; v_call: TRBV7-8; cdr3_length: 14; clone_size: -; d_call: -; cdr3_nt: TGTGCCAGCAGCAGTACTCTTCTGGAAAACATTCAGTACTTC; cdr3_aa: CASSSTLLENIQYF
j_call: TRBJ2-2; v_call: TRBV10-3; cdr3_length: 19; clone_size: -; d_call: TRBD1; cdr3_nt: TGTGCCATCAGCACCTACAGGGGCCAGACTCTATCGAACACCGGGGAGCTGTTTTTT; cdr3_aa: CAISTYRGQTLSNTGELFF
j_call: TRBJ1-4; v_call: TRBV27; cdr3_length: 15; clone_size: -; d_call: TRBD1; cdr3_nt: TGTGCCAGCAGGCCCCGGACAGGGACTCATGAAAAACTGTTTTTT; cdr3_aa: CASRPRTGTHEKLFF
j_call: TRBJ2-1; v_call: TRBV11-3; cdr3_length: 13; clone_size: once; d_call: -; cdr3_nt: TGTGCCAGCAGCTTAAGGTTGGTGGATGAGCAGTTCTTC; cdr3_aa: CASSLRLVDEQFF
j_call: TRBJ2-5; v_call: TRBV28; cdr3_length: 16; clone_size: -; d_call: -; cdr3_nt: TGTGCCAGCAGGGCCGGGACAGTGGGAGGCCAAGAGACCCAGTACTTC; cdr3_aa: CASRAGTVGGQETQYF
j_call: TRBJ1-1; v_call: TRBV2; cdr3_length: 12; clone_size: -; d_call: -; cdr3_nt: TGTGCCAGCAGTGAAGAGGGCCAGCAGGGTTTCTTT; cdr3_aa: CASSEEGQQGFF